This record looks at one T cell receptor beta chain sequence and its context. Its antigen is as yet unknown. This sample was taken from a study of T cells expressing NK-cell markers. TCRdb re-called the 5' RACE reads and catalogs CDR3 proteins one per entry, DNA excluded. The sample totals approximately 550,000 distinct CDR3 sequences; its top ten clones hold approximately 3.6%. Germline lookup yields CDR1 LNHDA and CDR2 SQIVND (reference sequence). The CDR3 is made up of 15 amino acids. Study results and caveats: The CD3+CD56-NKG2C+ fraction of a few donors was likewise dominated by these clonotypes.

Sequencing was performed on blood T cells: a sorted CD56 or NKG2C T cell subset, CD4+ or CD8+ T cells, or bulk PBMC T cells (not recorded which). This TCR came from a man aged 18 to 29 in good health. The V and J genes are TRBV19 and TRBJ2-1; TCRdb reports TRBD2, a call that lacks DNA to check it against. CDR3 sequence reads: CASARAGGPYNEQFF.